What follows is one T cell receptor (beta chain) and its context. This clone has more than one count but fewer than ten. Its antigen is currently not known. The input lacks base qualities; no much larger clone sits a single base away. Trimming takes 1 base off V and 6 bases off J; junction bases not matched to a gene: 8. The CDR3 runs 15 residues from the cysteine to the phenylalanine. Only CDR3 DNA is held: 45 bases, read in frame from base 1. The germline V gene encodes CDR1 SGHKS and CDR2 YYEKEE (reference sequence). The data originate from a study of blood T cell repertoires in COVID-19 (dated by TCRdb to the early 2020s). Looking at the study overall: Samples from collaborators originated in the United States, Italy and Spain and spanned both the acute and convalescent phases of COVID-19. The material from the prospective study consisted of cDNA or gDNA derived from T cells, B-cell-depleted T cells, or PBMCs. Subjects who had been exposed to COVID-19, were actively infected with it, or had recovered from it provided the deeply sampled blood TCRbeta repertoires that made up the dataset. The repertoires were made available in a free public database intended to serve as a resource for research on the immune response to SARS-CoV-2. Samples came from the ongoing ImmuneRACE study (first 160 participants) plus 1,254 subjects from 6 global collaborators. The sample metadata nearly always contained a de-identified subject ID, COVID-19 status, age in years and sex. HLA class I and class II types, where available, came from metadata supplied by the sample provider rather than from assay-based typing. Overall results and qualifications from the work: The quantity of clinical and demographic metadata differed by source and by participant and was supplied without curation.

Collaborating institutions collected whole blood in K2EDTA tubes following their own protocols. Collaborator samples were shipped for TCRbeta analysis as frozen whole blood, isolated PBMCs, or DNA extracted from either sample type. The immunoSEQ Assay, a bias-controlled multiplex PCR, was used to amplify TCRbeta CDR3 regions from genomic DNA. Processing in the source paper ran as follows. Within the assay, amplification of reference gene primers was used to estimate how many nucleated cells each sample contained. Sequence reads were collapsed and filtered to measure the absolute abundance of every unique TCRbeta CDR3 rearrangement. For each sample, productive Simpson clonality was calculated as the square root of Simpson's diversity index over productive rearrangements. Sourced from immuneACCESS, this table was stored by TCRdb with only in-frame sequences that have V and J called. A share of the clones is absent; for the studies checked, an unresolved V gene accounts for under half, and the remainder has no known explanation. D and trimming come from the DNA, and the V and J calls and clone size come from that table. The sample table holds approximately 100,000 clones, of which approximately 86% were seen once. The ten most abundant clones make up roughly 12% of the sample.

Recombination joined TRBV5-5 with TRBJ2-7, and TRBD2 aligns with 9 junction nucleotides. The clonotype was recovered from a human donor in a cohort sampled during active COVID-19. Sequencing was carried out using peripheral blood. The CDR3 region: CASSLNPAGGSEQYF. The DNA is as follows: TGTGCCAGCAGCTTGAATCCAGCGGGAGGATCCGAGCAGTACTTC.